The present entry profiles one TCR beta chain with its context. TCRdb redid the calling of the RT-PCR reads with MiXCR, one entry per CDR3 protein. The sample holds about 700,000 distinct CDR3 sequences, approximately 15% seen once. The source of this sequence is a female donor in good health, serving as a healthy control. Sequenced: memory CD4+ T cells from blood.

For the CDR3, the DNA is TGCAGCGTTTCGACAGGGACGAACTCTGGAAACACCATATATTTT. This encodes CSVSTGTNSGNTIYF. V usage is TRBV29-1 and J usage is TRBJ1-3, with 7 bases matching TRBD1. The CDR3 has 15 residues. V lost 5 bases, J lost 0 bases, and 7 bases stayed unmatched. Germline CDR1 is SQVTM and CDR2 is ANQGSEA. The full variable domain, with the rest looked up from reference TRBV29-1 and TRBJ1-3, is SAVISQKPSRDICQRGTSLTIQCQVDSQVTMMFWYRQQPGQSLTLIATANQGSEATYESGFVIDKFPISRPNLTFSTLTVSNMSPEDSSIYLCSVSTGTNSGNTIYFGEGSWLTVV.